This entry lists 18 T cell receptor beta chains sequenced from one sample in a study of HIV-infected patients and healthy controls. TCRdb called the 5' RACE reads again in MiXCR, with one record for every CDR3 protein. This table has under 20,000 distinct CDR3 sequences, about a sixth appearing once. Sequencing was performed on CD8+ T cells from blood. These receptor sequences come from a human donor in good health.

This clonotype showed up many times. The rearrangement links TRBV10-3 to TRBJ1-2; no reliable D call. CDR1 and CDR2 from the germline V gene are ENHRY and SYGVKD. Trimming removed 4 bases at V and 3 bases at J, with 9 bases between. This CDR3 spans 13 amino acids. CDR3 loop: CAISGKEDYGYTF. The CDR3 DNA reads TGTGCCATCAGTGGAAAGGAGGACTATGGCTACACCTTC.

This clonotype was seen many times. The chain recombines TRBV7-9 with TRBJ1-1; no definite D call. V gave up 2 bases and J gave up 4 bases, with 8 bases separating them. Germline values: CDR1 SEHNR, CDR2 FQNEAQ (reference sequence). The CDR3 is 13 amino acids. CDR3 nucleotide sequence: TGTGCCAGCAGCTTACCGGGGTCCACTGAAGCTTTCTTT. Protein product: CASSLPGSTEAFF.

This chain connects TRBV5-6 to TRBJ1-2, with D unclear. Germline values: CDR1 SGHDT, CDR2 YYEEEE. The CDR3 loop spans 12 amino acids. V shed 1 base and J shed 5 bases, with 6 bases lying between them. The DNA for the CDR3 is TGTGCCAGCAGCTTGCTGGTTTATGGCTACACCTTC. It encodes CASSLLVYGYTF.

The sample holds many counts of this clonotype. V and J are TRBV7-7 and TRBJ1-3; D is undetermined. V was pared by 1 base and J by 4 bases, with 5 bases between. Per germline, CDR1 SSHAT and CDR2 FNYEAQ (reference sequence). The CDR3 is 13 amino acids. CDR3 sequence: CASSLDPGNTIYF. The CDR3 region has the DNA TGTGCCAGCAGCTTAGATCCAGGAAACACCATATATTTT.

The sample holds many counts of this clonotype. This rearrangement joins TRBV12-3 or TRBV12-4 to TRBJ1-2; D unresolved. This CDR3 region has 12 residues. The germline V and J ends were trimmed by 4 bases and 8 bases, with 11 bases remaining between them. CDR3: CASSSYTPGYTF. As DNA, the CDR3 is TGTGCCAGCAGTTCCTACACCCCAGGCTACACCTTC.

CDR3 bases: TGTGCCAGCAGCCAAGAGCAACTAGCGGGGGGTCAAGAGACCCAGTACTTC. Its translation is CASSQEQLAGGQETQYF. V gene TRBV4-2 combines with J gene TRBJ2-5, with 12 nucleotides matching TRBD2. V dropped 0 bases and J dropped 2; count of bases not matched to a gene: 4. Germline CDR1 and CDR2: LGHNA and YNFKEQ. This CDR3 contains 17 residues.

By frequency in the sample, this clonotype is medium-sized. The chain is built from TRBV28 and TRBJ2-5; a possible D gene is TRBD2 (5 bases). The V end was cut by 9 bases, the J end by 4 bases, with 18 bases between. Per germline, CDR1 MDHEN and CDR2 SYDVKM. This CDR3 has 14 amino acids. CDR3 DNA sequence: TGTGCCAGTCAAGGCCCCGGGGAAGGAGAGACCCAGTACTTC. This encodes CASQGPGEGETQYF.

In its sample, this clonotype is medium-sized. This sequence joins TRBV20-1 and TRBJ2-7; 8 positions agree with TRBD2. The CDR3 covers 18 residues. Unmatched junction bases numbered 18, after V lost 3 bases and J lost 2 bases. The germline CDR1 and CDR2 sequences are DFQATT and SNEGSKA (reference sequence). CDR3 loop: CSASGVLAATSDTYEQYF. Written as DNA, the CDR3 is TGCAGTGCTAGCGGGGTTCTAGCGGCGACTAGCGATACCTACGAGCAGTACTTC.

The genes are TRBV6-5 and TRBJ2-3; 11 bases fit TRBD1. Germline trimming cut 2 bases from V and 2 bases from J; bases unmatched to any gene: 9. CDR3 length: 18 amino acids. CDR1 and CDR2 from the germline V gene are MNHEY and SVGAGI. In DNA form, the CDR3 reads TGTGCCAGCAGTTACGTCGGGACAGGGGGATTTACCACAGATACGCAGTATTTT. It yields the protein CASSYVGTGGFTTDTQYF.

This clonotype was found many times. The chain carries TRBV4-3 and TRBJ2-1; 7 bases fit TRBD1. The CDR3 spans 15 residues. With 3 bases clipped from V and 3 bases from J, the junction kept 5 bases outside the gene matches. The V gene's germline CDR1 is LGHNA and CDR2 YSLEER. CDR3 region: CASSQHRGYYNEQFF. DNA for the CDR3: TGCGCCAGCAGCCAGCACAGGGGCTACTACAATGAGCAGTTCTTC.

The chain is built from TRBV7-9 and TRBJ2-1, with a tentative D call TRBD2 (6 bases). Trimming took off 5 bases at V and 8 bases at J, with 16 bases between the two ends. Per germline, CDR1 SEHNR and CDR2 FQNEAQ (reference sequence). The CDR3 is 14 amino acids. CDR3 nucleotide sequence: TGTGCCAGCAGCGCTCTCCTTATAGCGGATGAGCAGTTCTTC. Amino acid sequence: CASSALLIADEQFF. Using reference TRBV7-9 and TRBJ2-1 for the parts outside the CDR3, the full variable domain is DTGVSQNPRHKITKRGQNVTFRCDPISEHNRLYWYRQTLGQGPEFLTYFQNEAQLEKSRLLSDRFSAERPKGSFSTLEIQRTEQGDSAMYLCASSALLIADEQFFGPGTRLTVL.

This clonotype was detected a few times. V and J are TRBV7-9 and TRBJ1-1; no clear D gene. Germline V gives CDR1 SEHNR, CDR2 FQNEAQ (reference sequence). V lost 5 bases and J 6 bases, leaving 7 bases between the germline ends. The CDR3 length is 11 residues. The CDR3 protein is CASSVGSEAFF. The CDR3 bases are TGTGCCAGCAGCGTCGGCTCTGAAGCTTTCTTT.

This clonotype was seen a handful of times. The rearrangement uses TRBV6-2 or TRBV6-3 and TRBJ2-1; D unclear. CDR1 is MNHEY and CDR2 is SVGEGT in the germline V gene. Trimming pared 3 bases from V and 8 bases from J, leaving 20 bases between. This CDR3 has 16 amino acids. This CDR3 is CASSYSWRSPKDEQFF. The CDR3 coding sequence is TGTGCCAGCAGTTATTCTTGGCGGTCCCCAAAAGATGAGCAGTTCTTC.

This clonotype showed up many times. V and J are TRBV19 and TRBJ1-4, with D hard to call. The CDR3 has 13 amino acids. Trimming shortened V by 5 bases and J by 5 bases, and 9 bases separated the two germline ends. Germline CDR1 reads LNHDA; CDR2 reads SQIVND (reference sequence). The CDR3 spells CASSRTENEKLFF. CDR3 sequence (DNA): TGTGCCAGTAGTCGGACCGAGAATGAAAAACTGTTTTTT.

This clonotype was seen repeatedly, ten times or more. The gene calls are TRBV7-9 and TRBJ2-1; 9 nucleotides agree with TRBD2. V shed 5 bases, J shed 4 bases, and the junction held 6 bases outside the gene matches. The CDR3 loop spans 15 amino acids. Per the germline V gene, CDR1 is SEHNR and CDR2 is FQNEAQ (reference sequence). CDR3 loop: CASSKTTSGYNEQFF. The CDR3 DNA reads TGTGCCAGCAGCAAAACGACTAGCGGATACAATGAGCAGTTCTTC.

In its sample, this clonotype ranks as medium-sized. This rearrangement joins TRBV6-2 or TRBV6-3 to TRBJ2-1; D uncertain. This CDR3 region has 13 residues. From germline, CDR1 is MNHEY and CDR2 SVGEGT. V lost 4 bases, J lost 6 bases, and 10 bases lay in between. CDR3 sequence reads: CASSSQESNEQFF. Here the CDR3 DNA reads TGTGCCAGCAGTTCGCAGGAAAGCAATGAGCAGTTCTTC.

This clonotype was picked up many times. The gene calls are TRBV27 and TRBJ1-6; D gene uncertain. The CDR3 is 16 amino acids. Germline CDR1 reads MNHEY; CDR2 reads SMNVEV (reference sequence). Trimming stripped 6 bases from V and 3 bases from J, with 15 bases between. The CDR3 sequence is CASRRTDQVYNSPLHF. As DNA, the CDR3 is TGTGCCAGCAGACGAACCGACCAGGTCTATAATTCACCCCTCCACTTT.

This clonotype was detected ten times or more. J is TRBJ2-3 and V is TRBV7-9, with D maybe TRBD2 (6 bases). Trimming shortened V by 0 bases and J by 6 bases, and 16 bases separated the two germline ends. Germline V gene data show CDR1 as SEHNR and CDR2 as FQNEAQ (reference sequence). This CDR3 is built from 16 residues. The CDR3 reads CASSLAWLRDTDTQYF. Here the CDR3 DNA reads TGTGCCAGCAGCTTAGCTTGGTTGCGGGATACGGATACGCAGTATTTT.